This T cell receptor beta chain was identified in a study of human T cells and chemical hapten exposure. Study-level information: Alopecia areata, totalis or universalis affected patients who were mostly female. Study-level results: Patch test score showed a positive correlation with PT1 expanded TCR counts. Expanded TCR sets contained significantly more large CDR3 similarity clusters than controls.

The time point is: patch test 1, 2 weeks after DPC sensitization. Treatment: therapeutic diphenylcyclopropenone sensitization with weekly scalp DPC. Unique molecular identifiers were affixed to discrete cDNA molecules within the library. From the RACE reads, TCRdb called clonotypes with MiXCR, one entry per CDR3 protein. Altogether some 80,000 distinct CDR3 sequences are present, about 11% being singletons, with the ten largest covering 4% to 5%. Note on this clonotype: Its antigen is not identified.

The receptor comes from a woman aged 45-65 years with alopecia areata. Some clones in this sample may be carry-over from other donors' samples. The sample was whole blood, taken in connection with sensitization to the hapten diphenylcyclopropenone (DPC).

As DNA, the CDR3 is TGTGCCAGCAGTGGGGAGGCATGGGATGGAAACACCATATATTTT. Amino acid sequence: CASSGEAWDGNTIYF. V is TRBV12-3 or TRBV12-4 and J is TRBJ1-3; no clear D. The V gene lost 5 bases and the J gene lost 3 bases, with 14 bases spanning the gap. This CDR3 has 15 residues.